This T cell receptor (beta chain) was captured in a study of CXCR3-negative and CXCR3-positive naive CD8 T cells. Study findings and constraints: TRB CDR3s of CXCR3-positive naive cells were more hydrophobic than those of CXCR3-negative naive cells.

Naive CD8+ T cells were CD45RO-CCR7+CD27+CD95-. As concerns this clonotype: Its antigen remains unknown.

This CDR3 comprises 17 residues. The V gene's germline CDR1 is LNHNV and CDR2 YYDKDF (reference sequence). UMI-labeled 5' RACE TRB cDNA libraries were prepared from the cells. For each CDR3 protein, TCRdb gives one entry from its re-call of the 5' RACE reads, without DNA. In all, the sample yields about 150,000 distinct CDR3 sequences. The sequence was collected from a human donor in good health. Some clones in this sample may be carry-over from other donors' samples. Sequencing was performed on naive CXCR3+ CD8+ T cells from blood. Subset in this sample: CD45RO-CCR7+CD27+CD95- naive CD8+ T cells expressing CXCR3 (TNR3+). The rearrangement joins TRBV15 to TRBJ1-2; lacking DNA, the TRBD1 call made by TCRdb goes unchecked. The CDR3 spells CATSSGLDQVANYGYTF.